These 22 T cell receptor beta chains were all obtained from the same sample, sequenced in a study of CD8 T cells in ankylosing spondylitis. TCRdb analysed the 5' RACE reads with MiXCR anew, one entry per CDR3 protein. The table has a few hundred thousand distinct CDR3 sequences, less than 25% seen once; the top ten hold 3.5%. The material sequenced was blood, either unsorted or a sorted T cell fraction (not recorded which). The receptors were sampled from a female donor with ankylosing spondylitis or in good health (not recorded which).

This clonotype appeared a few times. This chain connects TRBV3-1 to TRBJ2-3; no definite D call. Trimming stripped 0 bases from V and 2 bases from J, with 9 bases between. CDR1 and CDR2 from the germline V gene are LGHDT and YNNKEL (reference sequence). There are 15 residues in the CDR3. The CDR3 DNA sequence: TGTGCCAGCAGCCAAGATGCAAAGAACACAGATACGCAGTATTTT. Protein: CASSQDAKNTDTQYF.

On this clonotype: Relative to the germline gene, one junction end is altered; a read error may explain this. The DNA for the CDR3 is TGTGCCACCACAAAACTGCAGACCTCCTCTTTC. It translates to CATTKLQTSSF. The chain employs TRBV7-4 and TRBJ2-5, with D unclear. Germline V gene lookup returns CDR1 SGHVT and CDR2 SQSDAQ. The CDR3 loop spans 11 amino acids.

In its sample, this clonotype was seen many times. This chain connects TRBV28 to TRBJ2-3, with 11 bases aligning to TRBD1. V shed 6 bases, J shed 4 bases, and the junction held 6 bases outside the gene matches. The CDR3 has 15 amino acids. Germline V gives CDR1 MDHEN, CDR2 SYDVKM. In nucleotides, the CDR3 is TGTGCCAGCAGAACCGGGACAGGGGGGTCAGATACGCAGTATTTT. Translated, it gives CASRTGTGGSDTQYF. Together with reference TRBV28 and TRBJ2-3, the CDR3 gives the full variable domain: DVKVTQSSRYLVKRTGEKVFLECVQDMDHENMFWYRQDPGLGLRLIYFSYDVKMKEKGDIPEGYSVSREKKERFSLILESASTNQTSMYLCASRTGTGGSDTQYFGPGTRLTVL.

CDR3 protein: CASNSGSSHEQYF. In DNA form, the CDR3 reads TGCGCCAGCAATAGCGGGAGTTCCCACGAGCAGTACTTC. V and J are TRBV5-1 and TRBJ2-7; 9 bases are a match to TRBD2. Per the germline V gene, CDR1 is SGHRS and CDR2 is YFSETQ. Trimming removed 6 bases from V and 5 bases from J; junction bases left unmatched: 6. CDR3 size: 13 residues.

The genes are TRBV7-9 and TRBJ1-1; a weak D match, TRBD1 (5 bases). Germline V gives CDR1 SEHNR, CDR2 FQNEAQ (reference sequence). V was trimmed by 1 base and J by 7 bases, leaving 13 bases between them. The CDR3 is made up of 14 amino acids. In DNA, the CDR3 is TGTGCCAGCAGCTTAGGGGACGAGAGGCGTGAAGCTTTCTTT. Its translation: CASSLGDERREAFF.

This clonotype was seen only a few times. V gene TRBV10-2 combines with J gene TRBJ2-1; 8 bases map to TRBD1. The CDR3 loop spans 15 amino acids. Germline V gene lookup returns CDR1 WSHSY and CDR2 SAAADI. With V trimmed by 7 bases and J by 5 bases, 10 bases remained unmatched. The CDR3 sequence is CASTRDRSRDNEQFF. The CDR3 DNA is TGCGCCAGCACTCGGGACAGGTCTAGGGACAATGAGCAGTTCTTC.

This clonotype has just a few counts. V usage is TRBV6-5 and J usage is TRBJ2-1; D is unclear. Per the germline V gene, CDR1 is MNHEY and CDR2 is SVGAGI. This CDR3 region has 16 residues. Trimming pared 2 bases from V and 0 bases from J, leaving 11 bases between. The DNA for the CDR3 is TGTGCCAGCAGTTACACGGTCGGAAGCTCCTACAATGAGCAGTTCTTC. Its protein is CASSYTVGSSYNEQFF.

This clonotype was counted at least ten times. The chain uses TRBV20-1 and TRBJ2-3; TRBD2 matches at 12 bases. The CDR3 has 15 amino acids. Germline lookup yields CDR1 DFQATT and CDR2 SNEGSKA (reference sequence). V was pared by 6 bases and J by 4 bases, with 8 bases of the junction left unmatched. The CDR3 DNA sequence: TGCAGTGCCCCCCAGACTAGCGGGAGTGCAGATACGCAGTATTTT. Protein sequence: CSAPQTSGSADTQYF.

A few counts support this clonotype. The rearrangement uses TRBV12-3 or TRBV12-4 and TRBJ2-2; TRBD1 is a possible D gene (7 bases). Trimming removed 4 bases from V and 3 bases from J, with 15 bases in between. The CDR3 has 16 residues. In DNA, the CDR3 is TGTGCCAGCAGTTGGGGACAGCCGGGGGACACCGGGGAGCTGTTTTTT. Protein sequence: CASSWGQPGDTGELFF.

The J gene is TRBJ1-2, the V gene TRBV7-9, with D perhaps matching TRBD1 (5 bases). The germline V gene encodes CDR1 SEHNR and CDR2 FQNEAQ (reference sequence). Trimming took 8 bases from V and 7 from J, leaving 11 bases between them. The CDR3 consists of 11 residues. The CDR3 is CASWGRGGYTF. The CDR3 nucleotides read TGTGCCAGCTGGGGGAGGGGTGGCTACACCTTC.

V is TRBV7-2 and J is TRBJ2-1; no reliable D call. V dropped 0 bases and J dropped 8 bases, with 5 bases sitting between them. Germline assignment: CDR1 SGHTA and CDR2 FQGNSA. This CDR3 has 12 residues. The CDR3 protein is CASSLARHEQFF. In DNA form, the CDR3 reads TGTGCCAGCAGCTTAGCACGACATGAGCAGTTCTTC. The full variable domain, with the rest looked up from reference TRBV7-2 and TRBJ2-1, is GAGVSQSPSNKVTEKGKDVELRCDPISGHTALYWYRQSLGQGLEFLIYFQGNSAPDKSGLPSDRFSAERTGGSVSTLTIQRTQQEDSAVYLCASSLARHEQFFGPGTRLTVL.

The chain recombines TRBV5-6 with TRBJ1-3; D is perhaps TRBD1 (6 bases). The V and J ends lost 4 bases and 1 base respectively, with 12 bases between them. This CDR3 has 15 amino acids. Germline assignment: CDR1 SGHDT and CDR2 YYEEEE. CDR3 region: CASSPAGASGNTIYF. The CDR3 DNA reads TGTGCCAGCAGCCCGGCGGGGGCATCTGGAAACACCATATATTTT.

The V call is TRBV12-3 or TRBV12-4, the J call TRBJ2-1, with D perhaps matching TRBD2 (6 bases). The CDR3 sequence is 13 residues long. Trimming took off 6 bases at V and 10 bases at J, with 16 bases between the two ends. The DNA of the CDR3 is TGTGCCAGCAGCCTAGCCTCGGAGGGAGAGCAGTTCTTC. As protein: CASSLASEGEQFF.

This chain links TRBV11-2 with TRBJ2-1; a weak D match, TRBD1 (5 bases). From germline, CDR1 is SGHAT and CDR2 FQNNGV. V was trimmed by 0 bases and J by 3 bases, leaving 9 bases between them. The CDR3 is 15 amino acids. The CDR3 bases are TGTGCCAGCAGCTTAGAAGGGCAGGGCTACAATGAGCAGTTCTTC. Translation: CASSLEGQGYNEQFF.

This clonotype was detected only a few times. This chain joins TRBV5-1 and TRBJ2-1, with 10 bases fitting TRBD1. The CDR3 loop spans 13 amino acids. The germline gives CDR1 SGHRS, CDR2 YFSETQ. V shed 4 bases, J shed 7 bases, and the junction held 2 bases outside the gene matches. CDR3 residues: CASSKGQGNEQFF. The CDR3 DNA reads TGCGCCAGCAGCAAGGGACAGGGGAATGAGCAGTTCTTC.

This clonotype was counted at least ten times. This chain connects TRBV6-1 to TRBJ2-7, with 8 bases fitting TRBD2. After removal of 6 bases from V and 0 bases from J, the junction contained 4 bases not matched to a gene. CDR3 length equals 14 residues. CDR1 is MNHNS and CDR2 is SASEGT in the germline V gene. The CDR3 DNA follows: TGTGCCAGCAGGGATAGCGGGAACTCCTACGAGCAGTACTTC. Protein: CASRDSGNSYEQYF.

To note about this clonotype: A clone one base away is much larger, so this may be a read error. The final CDR3 position lacks the conserved phenylalanine or tryptophan, pointing to a likely read error. Here the CDR3 DNA reads TGTGCCAGCAGTCCTGGACAGTTGTACCAAGAGACCCAGTACTTA. It codes for CASSPGQLYQETQYL. The chain combines TRBV11-2 with TRBJ2-5; D possibly corresponds to TRBD1 (6 bases). Germline V gene lookup returns CDR1 SGHAT and CDR2 FQNNGV. This CDR3 comprises 15 residues. The V gene lost 6 bases and the J gene lost 0 bases, with 14 bases spanning the gap.

This clonotype has a count of ten or more. The rearrangement uses TRBV6-1 and TRBJ2-1; D is tentatively TRBD1 or TRBD2 (6 bases each). V was clipped by 5 bases and J by 10 bases, with 27 bases between them. This CDR3 has 17 residues. Germline V gene lookup returns CDR1 MNHNS and CDR2 SASEGT. The CDR3 sequence: CASSMMPVAGQRGEQFF. The CDR3 bases are TGTGCCAGCAGTATGATGCCCGTTGCGGGACAACGGGGGGAGCAGTTCTTC.

This clonotype was detected a few times. CDR3 in DNA: TGCAGTGCTAGAGATCCAGGTAGCACAGATACGCAGTATTTT. It specifies CSARDPGSTDTQYF. The chain joins TRBV20-1 to TRBJ2-3, with D unclear. The germline gives CDR1 DFQATT, CDR2 SNEGSKA (reference sequence). Trimming left V 0 bases short and J 0 bases short, with 7 bases between. The CDR3 extends over 14 amino acids.

The genes are TRBV7-2 and TRBJ2-7, with 12 nucleotides matching TRBD2. The CDR3 is 15 residues long. Germline V gene data show CDR1 as SGHTA and CDR2 as FQGNSA. V shed 5 bases and J 4 bases; nucleotides not matched to a gene: 6. The CDR3 region has the DNA TGTGCCAGCAGCCAGACTAGCGGGAGCAAATACGAGCAGTACTTC. Translated, it gives CASSQTSGSKYEQYF. The full variable domain, rest sourced from reference TRBV7-2 and TRBJ2-7, is GAGVSQSPSNKVTEKGKDVELRCDPISGHTALYWYRQSLGQGLEFLIYFQGNSAPDKSGLPSDRFSAERTGGSVSTLTIQRTQQEDSAVYLCASSQTSGSKYEQYFGPGTRLTVT.

The chain recombines TRBV20-1 with TRBJ2-7; D gene ambiguous. This CDR3 region has 11 residues. V lost 5 bases, J lost 7 bases, and 12 bases lay in between. The germline gives CDR1 DFQATT, CDR2 SNEGSKA (reference sequence). The CDR3 loop is CSASIFGEQYF. The CDR3 DNA is TGCAGTGCTTCCATCTTCGGGGAGCAGTACTTC.

This clonotype has a handful of counts. This chain connects TRBV12-3 or TRBV12-4 to TRBJ2-1; TRBD2 aligns across 7 bases. The length of the CDR3 is 14 residues. Trimming removed 1 base from V and 4 bases from J; junction bases left unmatched: 1. The CDR3 loop is CASSLERDYNEQFF. The CDR3 bases are TGTGCCAGCAGTTTAGAGCGGGATTACAATGAGCAGTTCTTC.